The 7 T cell receptor beta chains below come from one sample, sequenced in a study of blood T cell repertoires in COVID-19. Libraries were prepared by immunoSEQ multiplex PCR; TCRdb keeps only in-frame clonotypes and omits some of them. This table holds under 130,000 clones, 81% found once. Sample: peripheral blood. Receptor source: a man older than 75 with acute or convalescent COVID-19.

The V call is TRBV7-2, the J call TRBJ1-6; no reliable D call. The CDR3 is made up of 11 amino acids. Looked up from germline, CDR1 is SGHTA and CDR2 is FQGNSA. Trimming left V 4 bases short and J 13 bases short, with 8 bases between. The CDR3 nucleotides read TGTGCCAGCAGCTCGGCGGCGCCCCTCCACTTT. Translating gives CASSSAAPLHF. The full variable domain, completed using reference TRBV7-2 and TRBJ1-6, is GAGVSQSPSNKVTEKGKDVELRCDPISGHTALYWYRQSLGQGLEFLIYFQGNSAPDKSGLPSDRFSAERTGGSVSTLTIQRTQQEDSAVYLCASSSAAPLHFGNGTRLTVT.

The chain links TRBV7-3 to TRBJ1-1, with TRBD1 matching over 9 bases. Losses at the gene ends were 5 bases for V and 6 bases for J; bases not matched to a gene: 7. The CDR3 has 14 residues. Germline CDR1 reads SGHTA; CDR2 reads FQGTGA. The CDR3 reads CASSLTGGPAEAFF. CDR3 nucleotide sequence: TGTGCCAGCAGCCTGACAGGGGGGCCCGCTGAAGCTTTCTTT.

The CDR3 nucleotides are TGTGCCAGCTCATCAAGCGTAGGACTAGCGGGAGGATATACCGGGGAGCTGTTTTTT. Translation gives CASSSSVGLAGGYTGELFF. The gene calls are TRBV28 and TRBJ2-2, with 14 bases that match TRBD2. Germline values: CDR1 MDHEN, CDR2 SYDVKM. CDR3 length: 19 residues. J lost 5 bases, V lost 8 bases, and 16 bases had no gene match.

V and J are TRBV7-2 and TRBJ2-7, with TRBD1 as a possible D gene (6 bases). CDR3 length: 14 amino acids. Trimming cost V 2 bases and J 0 bases, with 8 bases left between them. CDR1 SGHTA and CDR2 FQGNSA come from the germline V gene. The CDR3 reads CASSLRGYSYEQYF. The CDR3 region has the DNA TGTGCCAGCAGCTTAAGGGGGTACTCCTACGAGCAGTACTTC.

This sequence joins TRBV29-1 and TRBJ2-1; D is perhaps TRBD2 (6 bases). V was pared by 7 bases and J by 4 bases, with 8 bases between. This CDR3 contains 11 residues. The germline CDR1 and CDR2 sequences are SQVTM and ANQGSEA. In DNA form, the CDR3 reads TGCAGCGCCGGGAGTTACAATGAGCAGTTCTTC. Protein product: CSAGSYNEQFF.

The V call is TRBV4-1, the J call TRBJ1-3; D is ambiguous. Trimming pared 4 bases from V and 0 bases from J, leaving 13 bases between. Germline assignment: CDR1 MGHRA and CDR2 YSYEKL. This CDR3 has 16 amino acids. CDR3 DNA: TGCGCCAGCAGCCGCCCACAGCGGTCCTCTGGAAACACCATATATTTT. This encodes CASSRPQRSSGNTIYF.

This rearrangement joins TRBV6-5 to TRBJ1-1; possibly TRBD1 for D (6 bases). The V end was cut by 0 bases, the J end by 4 bases, with 15 bases between. Per germline, CDR1 MNHEY and CDR2 SVGAGI. The CDR3 contains 16 residues. DNA for the CDR3: TGTGCCAGCAGTTACTCGAGTGGGGGCGCGGGCACTGAAGCTTTCTTT. Amino acids: CASSYSSGGAGTEAFF.